The 29 T cell receptor beta chains given below trace back to one sample, sequenced in a study of cytomegalovirus exposure and HLA in healthy donors (dated by TCRdb to 2016 to 2017). The library came from the immunoSEQ multiplex PCR assay. For the multiplex PCR, a mixture combining 60 forward primers for TCR Vbeta segments and 13 reverse primers for TCR Jbeta segments was used. TCRdb's version of the immuneACCESS table is confined to in-frame rearrangements and falls short of the full clone set. An unresolved V gene accounts for under half of the shortfall where checked; the remainder is of unknown origin. Recorded for this sample are 200,000 to 250,000 clones; approximately 80% of them occurred a single time. About 1.5% of the sample lies in the top ten. The specimen was PBMCs. Every receptor here comes from a middle-aged man in good health and CMV-seronegative.

This chain connects TRBV9 to TRBJ2-2, with 10 nucleotides matching TRBD2. J lost 1 base, V lost 6 bases, and 3 bases had no gene match. The CDR3 is made up of 15 amino acids. Germline V gene sequence: CDR1 SGDLS, CDR2 YYNGEE. The CDR3, as DNA: TGTGCCAGCACCTCTAGCGGGAGGAACACCGGGGAGCTGTTTTTT. Translating gives CASTSSGRNTGELFF.

CDR3 DNA sequence: TGTGCCAGTAGGGGTGAATATCCTGGGGCCAACGTCCTGACTTTC. Translating gives CASRGEYPGANVLTF. The chain links TRBV27 to TRBJ2-6; the D gene is possibly TRBD1 (5 bases). CDR3 length: 15 amino acids. In germline, CDR1 is MNHEY, CDR2 SMNVEV (reference sequence). Trimming took 9 bases from V and 2 from J, leaving 14 bases between them.

V and J are TRBV5-1 and TRBJ2-2; D possibly corresponds to TRBD1 (6 bases). Germline V gene data show CDR1 as SGHRS and CDR2 as YFSETQ. This CDR3 region has 17 residues. V lost 3 bases, J lost 0 bases, and 15 bases lay in between. CDR3 sequence: CASSWGRSSANTGELFF. CDR3 coding DNA: TGCGCCAGCAGCTGGGGGCGGTCGAGTGCGAACACCGGGGAGCTGTTTTTT.

The gene calls are TRBV11-2 and TRBJ1-5; D perhaps matches TRBD1 (5 bases). Trimming left V 3 bases short and J 4 bases short, with 10 bases between. The CDR3 is 14 amino acids. Germline loops: CDR1 SGHAT, CDR2 FQNNGV. The CDR3 DNA is TGTGCCAGCAGCTTCGACAGATTTAATCAGCCCCAGCATTTT. It codes for CASSFDRFNQPQHF. The variable domain in full, with the rest retrieved from reference TRBV11-2 and TRBJ1-5, is EAGVAQSPRYKIIEKRQSVAFWCNPISGHATLYWYQQILGQGPKLLIQFQNNGVVDDSQLPKDRFSAERLKGVDSTLKIQPAKLEDSAVYLCASSFDRFNQPQHFGDGTRLSIL.

V usage is TRBV28 and J usage is TRBJ1-2; TRBD1 is a possible D gene (5 bases). Germline CDR1 reads MDHEN; CDR2 reads SYDVKM. The CDR3 is 13 residues long. With 7 bases removed from V and 4 bases from J, the gap between germline ends came to 13 bases. The DNA for the CDR3 is TGTGCCAGCAACTCCCCGGGACTCTATGGCTACACCTTC. Translation: CASNSPGLYGYTF.

This clone came up a few times. The chain employs TRBV27 and TRBJ2-5; TRBD1 matches at 10 bases. This CDR3 contains 14 residues. The germline gives CDR1 MNHEY, CDR2 SMNVEV (reference sequence). V gave up 6 bases and J gave up 7 bases; unmatched junction bases: 8. The CDR3 bases are TGTGCCAGCAGAAGAGGACAGGGGGAGGGGACCCAGTACTTC. Protein sequence: CASRRGQGEGTQYF.

This clone was counted a few times. The V call is TRBV25-1, the J call TRBJ2-7; 9 positions agree with TRBD1. The length of the CDR3 is 13 residues. Germline CDR1 reads MGHDK; CDR2 reads SYGVNS. Germline trimming cut 4 bases from V and 3 bases from J; bases unmatched to any gene: 1. The DNA for the CDR3 is TGTGCCAGCAGTGTGGGACAGGGCTACGAGCAGTACTTC. Protein: CASSVGQGYEQYF.

The gene calls are TRBV11-3 and TRBJ2-1; TRBD2 matches at 7 bases. V dropped 2 bases and J dropped 6; count of bases not matched to a gene: 10. The CDR3 length is 16 residues. The germline gives CDR1 SGHNT, CDR2 YENEEA. The CDR3 DNA reads TGTGCCAGCAGCTTAAGTGGACCGGGAGGCACCAATGAGCAGTTCTTC. Its translation: CASSLSGPGGTNEQFF.

In this sample, this clone turned up a few times. The chain combines TRBV6-6 with TRBJ1-1, with 7 bases aligning to TRBD1. V was pared by 2 bases and J by 0 bases, with 6 bases of the junction left unmatched. The V gene's germline CDR1 is MNHNY and CDR2 SVGAGI (reference sequence). The length of the CDR3 is 16 residues. CDR3: CASSYPRQGLNTEAFF. Here the CDR3 DNA reads TGTGCCAGCAGTTACCCTAGACAGGGTTTGAACACTGAAGCTTTCTTT.

This clone appeared a few times. V usage is TRBV27 and J usage is TRBJ2-3, with D perhaps matching TRBD2 (5 bases). Germline assignment: CDR1 MNHEY and CDR2 SMNVEV (reference sequence). The length of the CDR3 is 14 residues. V lost 6 bases, J lost 2 bases, and 12 bases lay in between. CDR3 sequence (DNA): TGTGCCAGCAGACGTCCGAGGGACACAGATACGCAGTATTTT. Amino acid sequence: CASRRPRDTDTQYF.

The chain joins TRBV25-1 to TRBJ2-1, with D possibly TRBD1 on 6 matching bases. The V gene lost 6 bases and the J gene lost 8 bases, with 14 bases spanning the gap. Germline CDR1 MGHDK, CDR2 SYGVNS. The CDR3 loop spans 13 amino acids. The CDR3 bases are TGTGCCAGCAGCAGGACAGAGGGGCATGAGCAGTTCTTC. It specifies CASSRTEGHEQFF.

The chain has TRBV9 and TRBJ2-1; TRBD2 matches 7 bases. This CDR3 spans 15 amino acids. Germline V gives CDR1 SGDLS, CDR2 YYNGEE. V dropped 4 bases and J dropped 4; count of bases not matched to a gene: 8. In DNA form, the CDR3 reads TGTGCCAGCAGCTCCCAGGGTAGCGGGTACAATGAGCAGTTCTTC. Translating it yields CASSSQGSGYNEQFF.

The chain has TRBV11-2 and TRBJ2-3, with 10 bases lining up with TRBD2. CDR1 SGHAT and CDR2 FQNNGV come from the germline V gene. Trimming cost V 5 bases and J 2 bases; bases outside gene matches: 4. The CDR3 runs to 15 residues. Here the CDR3 reads CASSMSGRDTDTQYF. In DNA, the CDR3 is TGTGCCAGCAGCATGAGCGGGAGGGACACAGATACGCAGTATTTT.

The rearrangement joins TRBV30 to TRBJ2-2; D perhaps matches TRBD1 (6 bases). Germline loops: CDR1 GTSNPN, CDR2 SVGIG (reference sequence). The CDR3 contains 14 residues. V was clipped by 0 bases and J by 4 bases, with 9 bases between them. The CDR3 reads CAWSVTGSTGELFF. DNA for the CDR3: TGTGCCTGGAGTGTAACAGGGAGCACCGGGGAGCTGTTTTTT. Using reference TRBV30 and TRBJ2-2 for the parts outside the CDR3, the full variable domain is SQTIHQWPATLVQPVGSPLSLECTVEGTSNPNLYWYRQAAGRGLQLLFYSVGIGQISSEVPQNLSASRPQDRQFILSSKKLLLSDSGFYLCAWSVTGSTGELFFGEGSRLTVL.

The V and J genes are TRBV18 and TRBJ2-1; D ambiguous. There are 13 residues in the CDR3. The germline gives CDR1 KGHSH, CDR2 LQKENI. V was trimmed by 0 bases and J by 10 bases, leaving 10 bases between them. The CDR3 DNA sequence: TGTGCCAGCTCACCACCTAACATTGGCGAGCAGTTCTTC. It yields the protein CASSPPNIGEQFF.

As regards this clone: The same CDR3 can be traced to other DNA sequences in this sample. The chain recombines TRBV6-6 with TRBJ2-7; tentatively, D is TRBD2 (6 bases). The CDR3 sequence is 15 residues long. Looked up from germline, CDR1 is MNHNY and CDR2 is SVGAGI (reference sequence). The germline V and J ends were trimmed by 4 bases and 0 bases, with 13 bases remaining between them. In DNA, the CDR3 is TGTGCCAGCAGTTTCGGCGCTAGCGACTCCTACGAGCAGTACTTC. This translates into CASSFGASDSYEQYF.

V gene TRBV6-5 combines with J gene TRBJ1-1; weak D call: TRBD1 (6 bases). The ends were cut back, 2 bases at V and 5 bases at J, with 9 bases in the middle. The germline V gene has CDR1 MNHEY and CDR2 SVGAGI. This CDR3 is built from 13 residues. The CDR3 DNA reads as TGTGCCAGCAGTTACGGACAGACTACTGAAGCTTTCTTT. Its translation is CASSYGQTTEAFF.

The table lists this clone with many counts. The chain carries TRBV11-2 and TRBJ2-4, with 9 positions matching TRBD2. Germline loops: CDR1 SGHAT, CDR2 FQNNGV. With V trimmed by 1 base and J by 8 bases, 6 bases remained unmatched. The CDR3 is 15 residues long. The CDR3 region has the DNA TGTGCCAGCAGCTTAGGGGCGGGAGGGGGGGACATTCAGTACTTC. Translation: CASSLGAGGGDIQYF.

J is TRBJ2-3 and V is TRBV5-1, with D possibly TRBD2 on 6 matching bases. The CDR3 is 13 residues long. Germline V CDR1 and CDR2: SGHRS, YFSETQ. Trimming shortened V by 2 bases and J by 6 bases, and 10 bases separated the two germline ends. The CDR3 DNA follows: TGCGCCAGCAGCTTTACTAGCTCTGATACGCAGTATTTT. Its protein is CASSFTSSDTQYF.

The chain has TRBV6-1 and TRBJ2-1; TRBD1 might be the D (7 bases). The germline V and J ends were trimmed by 1 base and 3 bases, with 10 bases remaining between them. Germline CDR1 is MNHNS and CDR2 is SASEGT. The CDR3 is 15 residues long. CDR3 DNA sequence: TGTGCCAGCAGTGAAGGACAGGGAGGCTACAATGAGCAGTTCTTC. It yields the protein CASSEGQGGYNEQFF.

The DNA for the CDR3 is TGTGCCAGTAGGGGGGTCTTACCAGGGGGTACTCGGAGCAATCAGCCCCAGCATTTT. Its protein is CASRGVLPGGTRSNQPQHF. The J gene is TRBJ1-5, the V gene TRBV19, with TRBD1 matching over 7 bases. V lost 6 bases, J lost 1 base, and 18 bases stayed unmatched. Germline CDR1 LNHDA, CDR2 SQIVND (reference sequence). The CDR3 consists of 19 residues.

The rearrangement links TRBV7-2 to TRBJ2-7; no clear D. The germline V gene encodes CDR1 SGHTA and CDR2 FQGNSA. The CDR3 sequence is 14 residues long. Trimming took off 5 bases at V and 3 bases at J, with 14 bases between the two ends. The CDR3: CASSPSRSNYEQYF. CDR3 coding DNA: TGTGCCAGCAGCCCCAGCCGGAGCAACTACGAGCAGTACTTC.

This chain uses TRBV5-6 with TRBJ2-5, with a tentative D call TRBD2 (6 bases). Germline V gene lookup returns CDR1 SGHDT and CDR2 YYEEEE. The CDR3 consists of 15 residues. V dropped 2 bases and J dropped 1 base, with 12 bases sitting between them. The CDR3 loop reads CASSFGGGTQETQYF. Written as DNA, the CDR3 is TGTGCCAGCAGCTTCGGAGGCGGGACCCAAGAGACCCAGTACTTC.

This clone showed up just once. The chain employs TRBV5-1 and TRBJ2-1; 9 bases match TRBD2. The germline CDR1 and CDR2 sequences are SGHRS and YFSETQ. Trimming at V came to 0 bases and at J to 8 bases, leaving 3 bases not matched to a gene. This CDR3 comprises 14 residues. The CDR3 spells CASSLASGTHEQFF. CDR3 bases: TGCGCCAGCAGCTTGGCTAGCGGGACCCATGAGCAGTTCTTC.

The sample holds a few counts of this clone. The chain employs TRBV5-4 and TRBJ2-2; maybe TRBD2 (7 bases). The CDR3 loop spans 14 amino acids. Trimming left V 9 bases short and J 1 base short, with 13 bases between. Germline V lookup: CDR1 SGHNT, CDR2 YYREEE (reference sequence). DNA of the CDR3: TGTGCCACCTGGGGAGGGGGGAACACCGGGGAGCTGTTTTTT. It yields the protein CATWGGGNTGELFF. Full variable domain (missing parts from reference TRBV5-4 and TRBJ2-2): ETGVTQSPTHLIKTRGQQVTLRCSSQSGHNTVSWYQQALGQGPQFIFQYYREEENGRGNFPPRFSGLQFPNYSSELNVNALELDDSALYLCATWGGGNTGELFFGEGSRLTVL.

The chain couples TRBV11-2 to TRBJ2-5; D is undetermined. The CDR3 runs 13 residues. Germline V CDR1 and CDR2: SGHAT, FQNNGV. Trimming left V 5 bases short and J 5 bases short, with 12 bases between. This chain's CDR3 is CASSPSSGETQYF. The CDR3 DNA is TGTGCCAGCAGCCCGAGTTCCGGGGAGACCCAGTACTTC. Full variable domain (rest looked up from reference TRBV11-2 and TRBJ2-5): EAGVAQSPRYKIIEKRQSVAFWCNPISGHATLYWYQQILGQGPKLLIQFQNNGVVDDSQLPKDRFSAERLKGVDSTLKIQPAKLEDSAVYLCASSPSSGETQYFGPGTRLLVL.

For this clone: At one end, the junction sequence differs from germline, possibly due to a read error. The gene calls are TRBV7-7 and TRBJ2-2; D possibly corresponds to TRBD2 (6 bases). In germline, CDR1 is SSHAT, CDR2 FNYEAQ (reference sequence). This CDR3 contains 13 residues. CDR3 coding DNA: TGTGCTAGCAGCTTGGGGGGCACCGGGGAGCTGTTTTTT. It codes for CASSLGGTGELFF.

The chain employs TRBV7-8 and TRBJ2-7; the match to TRBD2 covers 7 bases. J gave up 3 bases and V 4 bases, and 6 bases lay outside the gene matches. CDR1 and CDR2 (germline): SGHVS, FQNEAQ. The CDR3 is 14 residues long. The CDR3 coding sequence is TGTGCCAGCAGCTCCAGCGGGACCCTCTACGAGCAGTACTTC. As protein: CASSSSGTLYEQYF.

The chain uses TRBV5-1 and TRBJ2-1; 8 bases map to TRBD2. CDR3 length: 14 amino acids. Germline V gene lookup returns CDR1 SGHRS and CDR2 YFSETQ. Trimming removed 4 bases from V and 3 bases from J; junction bases left unmatched: 3. CDR3 nucleotide sequence: TGCGCCAGCAGCCTGACTAGCGTCTACAATGAGCAGTTCTTC. Translating it yields CASSLTSVYNEQFF.